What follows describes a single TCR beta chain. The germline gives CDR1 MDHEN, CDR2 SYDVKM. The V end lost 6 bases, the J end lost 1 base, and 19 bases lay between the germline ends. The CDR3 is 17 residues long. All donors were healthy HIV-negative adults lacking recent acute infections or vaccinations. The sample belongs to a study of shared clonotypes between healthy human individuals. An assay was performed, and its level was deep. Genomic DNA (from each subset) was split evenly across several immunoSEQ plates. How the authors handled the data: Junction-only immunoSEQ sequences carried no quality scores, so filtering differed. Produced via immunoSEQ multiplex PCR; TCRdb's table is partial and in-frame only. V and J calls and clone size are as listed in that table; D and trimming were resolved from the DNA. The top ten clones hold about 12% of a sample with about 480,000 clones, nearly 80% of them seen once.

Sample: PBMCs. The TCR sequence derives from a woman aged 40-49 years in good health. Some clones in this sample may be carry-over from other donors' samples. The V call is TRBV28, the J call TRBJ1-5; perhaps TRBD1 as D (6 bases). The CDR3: CASSPGWQRGSNQPQHF. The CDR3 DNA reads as TGTGCCAGCAGCCCAGGGTGGCAAAGGGGGAGCAATCAGCCCCAGCATTTT. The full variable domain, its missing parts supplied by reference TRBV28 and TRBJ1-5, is DVKVTQSSRYLVKRTGEKVFLECVQDMDHENMFWYRQDPGLGLRLIYFSYDVKMKEKGDIPEGYSVSREKKERFSLILESASTNQTSMYLCASSPGWQRGSNQPQHFGDGTRLSIL.